This TCR beta chain was documented in a study of cytomegalovirus exposure and HLA in healthy donors. Study conclusions and caveats: The study recorded 150 to 200 TCR beta chains that were cytomegalovirus-associated. It was reported that the classifier diagnosed cytomegalovirus status with high specificity and sensitivity in both the original and validation cohorts. In vitro assays verified that three CMV-associated chains recognized CMV antigens specifically. Across donors, most TCRs were seen rarely, yet some public ones were widespread.

The table came from immunoSEQ multiplex PCR; TCRdb's copy has only in-frame clones and leaves some out. The profile shows about 240,000 clones, approximately 83% of them singletons. Germline assignment: CDR1 GTSNPN and CDR2 SVGIG (reference sequence). With 3 bases clipped from V and 5 bases from J, the junction kept 11 bases outside the gene matches. The CDR3 runs 16 residues. For this clone: Its target is unknown.

The sample consisted of PBMCs. The genes are TRBV30 and TRBJ2-7, with 12 bases aligning to TRBD2. The origin of this receptor is a woman aged 25 to 39 in good health and CMV-seropositive. The CDR3 sequence is CAWSQRVLAGGDEQYF. The DNA for the CDR3 is TGTGCCTGGAGCCAAAGAGTACTAGCGGGAGGAGACGAGCAGTACTTC.